The 5 T cell receptor beta chains below were found in one sample sequenced in a study. MiXCR, applied by TCRdb to the RT-PCR reads, yields one record per CDR3 protein. The data contain fewer than 800,000 distinct CDR3 sequences, over 12% of them singletons. Sequenced material: memory CD4+ T cells from blood. Receptors were obtained from a female donor in good health, serving as a healthy control.

The chain is built from TRBV7-8 and TRBJ1-5, with D possibly being TRBD1 (6 bases). Trimming took 5 bases from V and 0 from J, leaving 14 bases between them. This CDR3 is built from 16 residues. Germline values: CDR1 SGHVS, CDR2 FQNEAQ. CDR3 region: CASSDSRGTSNQPQHF. The DNA of the CDR3 is TGTGCCAGCAGCGACTCCAGGGGCACTAGCAATCAGCCCCAGCATTTT.

The chain joins TRBV5-6 to TRBJ2-5; TRBD1 agrees at 8 bases. Unmatched junction bases numbered 3, after V lost 1 base and J lost 1 base. This CDR3 has 15 residues. The germline CDR1 and CDR2 sequences are SGHDT and YYEEEE. The CDR3 nucleotides are TGTGCCAGCAGCTTGTGGGACAGGTTCCAAGAGACCCAGTACTTC. This sequence encodes CASSLWDRFQETQYF.

This clonotype was picked up many times. V gene TRBV27 combines with J gene TRBJ1-5; the D is unclear. The CDR3 loop spans 13 amino acids. Germline lookup yields CDR1 MNHEY and CDR2 SMNVEV (reference sequence). V lost 2 bases and J 3 bases, leaving 5 bases between the germline ends. For the CDR3, the DNA is TGTGCCAGCAGTTTAACCTTCAATCAGCCCCAGCATTTT. Translated, it gives CASSLTFNQPQHF.

In this sample, this clonotype turned up many times. This chain joins TRBV6-5 and TRBJ2-1, with 13 positions matching TRBD2. The V gene's germline CDR1 is MNHEY and CDR2 SVGAGI. The CDR3 consists of 19 residues. V shed 2 bases and J 7 bases; nucleotides not matched to a gene: 14. The CDR3 nucleotides are TGTGCCAGCAGTTACACATATGTAGGACTAGCGGGAGTTAATAATGAGCAGTTCTTC. It specifies CASSYTYVGLAGVNNEQFF.

CDR3 sequence reads: CASSHWDRQETQYF. DNA of the CDR3: TGTGCCAGCAGTCACTGGGACAGACAAGAGACCCAGTACTTC. V usage is TRBV12-3 or TRBV12-4 and J usage is TRBJ2-5, with 7 bases identical to TRBD1. The CDR3 sequence is 14 residues long. V trimming: 5 bases; J trimming: 2 bases; junction bases outside the gene matches: 5.